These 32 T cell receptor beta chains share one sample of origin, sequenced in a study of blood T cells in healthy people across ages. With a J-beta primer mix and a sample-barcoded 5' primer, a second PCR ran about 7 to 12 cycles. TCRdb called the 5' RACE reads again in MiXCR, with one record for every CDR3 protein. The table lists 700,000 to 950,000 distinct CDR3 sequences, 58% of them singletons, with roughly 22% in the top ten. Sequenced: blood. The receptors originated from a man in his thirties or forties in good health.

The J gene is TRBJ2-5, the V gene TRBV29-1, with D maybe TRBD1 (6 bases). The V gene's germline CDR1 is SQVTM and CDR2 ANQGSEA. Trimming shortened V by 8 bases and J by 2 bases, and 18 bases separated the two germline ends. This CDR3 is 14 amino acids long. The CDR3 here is CSHGGGRGQETQYF. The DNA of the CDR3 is TGCAGCCATGGGGGCGGGCGTGGGCAAGAGACCCAGTACTTC.

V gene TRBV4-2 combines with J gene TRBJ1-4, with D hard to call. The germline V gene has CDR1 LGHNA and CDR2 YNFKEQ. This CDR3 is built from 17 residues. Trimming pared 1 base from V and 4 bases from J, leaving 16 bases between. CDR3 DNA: TGTGCCAGCAGCCAAGCAGTTGACTCTCCTTTTAATGAAAAACTGTTTTTT. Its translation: CASSQAVDSPFNEKLFF.

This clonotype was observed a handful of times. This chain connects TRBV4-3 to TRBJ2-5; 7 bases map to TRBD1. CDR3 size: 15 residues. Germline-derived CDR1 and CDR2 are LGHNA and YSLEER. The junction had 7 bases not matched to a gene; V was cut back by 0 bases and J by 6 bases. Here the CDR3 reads CASSQDLTGLKTQYF. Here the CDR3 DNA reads TGCGCCAGCAGCCAAGATCTGACAGGGTTAAAGACCCAGTACTTC.

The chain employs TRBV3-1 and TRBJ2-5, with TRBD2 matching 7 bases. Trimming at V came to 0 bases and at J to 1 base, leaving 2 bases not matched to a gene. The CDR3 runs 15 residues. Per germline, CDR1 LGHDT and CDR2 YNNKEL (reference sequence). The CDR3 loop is CASSQETSVQETQYF. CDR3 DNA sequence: TGTGCCAGCAGCCAAGAAACTAGCGTCCAAGAGACCCAGTACTTC.

The chain's CDR3 is CASSFRQAHGTGYTF. The CDR3 DNA follows: TGTGCCAGCAGCTTTCGACAGGCCCACGGCACGGGCTACACCTTC. The gene calls are TRBV7-2 and TRBJ1-2; a possible D gene is TRBD1 (6 bases). The CDR3 runs to 15 residues. Germline CDR1 reads SGHTA; CDR2 reads FQGNSA. The germline V and J ends were trimmed by 3 bases and 8 bases, with 19 bases remaining between them.

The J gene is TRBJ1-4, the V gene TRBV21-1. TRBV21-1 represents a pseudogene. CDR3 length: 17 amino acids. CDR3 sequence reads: CASIIIVEGVTNENLFF. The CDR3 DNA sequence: TGTGCCAGCATCATCATCGTGGAGGGTGTGACTAATGAAAATCTGTTTTTT.

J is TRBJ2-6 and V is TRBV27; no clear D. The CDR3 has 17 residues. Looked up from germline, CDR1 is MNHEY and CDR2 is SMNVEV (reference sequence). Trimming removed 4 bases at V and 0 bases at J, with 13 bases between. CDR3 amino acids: CASSSLLISSGANVLTF. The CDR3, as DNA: TGTGCCAGCAGTTCTCTACTGATTAGCTCTGGGGCCAACGTCCTGACTTTC.

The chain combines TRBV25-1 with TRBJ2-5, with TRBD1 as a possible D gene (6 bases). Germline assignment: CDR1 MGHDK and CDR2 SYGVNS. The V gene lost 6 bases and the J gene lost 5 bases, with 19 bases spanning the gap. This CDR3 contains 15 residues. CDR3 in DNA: TGTGCCAGCAGCACACAAACAGGGTTTGGGGAGACCCAGTACTTC. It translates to CASSTQTGFGETQYF.

The CDR3, as DNA: TGTGCCAGCAGCCATACCTCCGTAGCGGGAGGGCGAACAGATACGCAGTATTTT. This translates into CASSHTSVAGGRTDTQYF. The chain recombines TRBV9 with TRBJ2-3, with 11 bases aligning to TRBD2. CDR1 and CDR2 (germline): SGDLS, YYNGEE. The length of the CDR3 is 18 residues. J lost 3 bases, V lost 4 bases, and 13 bases had no gene match.

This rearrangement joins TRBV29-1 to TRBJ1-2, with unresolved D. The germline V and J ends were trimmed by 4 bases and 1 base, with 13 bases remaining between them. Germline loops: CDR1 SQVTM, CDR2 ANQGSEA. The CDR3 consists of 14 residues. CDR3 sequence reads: CSVASGSLNYGYTF. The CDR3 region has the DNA TGCAGCGTTGCGAGTGGCAGCCTTAACTATGGCTACACCTTC. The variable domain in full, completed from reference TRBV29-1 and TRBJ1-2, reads SAVISQKPSRDICQRGTSLTIQCQVDSQVTMMFWYRQQPGQSLTLIATANQGSEATYESGFVIDKFPISRPNLTFSTLTVSNMSPEDSSIYLCSVASGSLNYGYTFGSGTRLTVV.

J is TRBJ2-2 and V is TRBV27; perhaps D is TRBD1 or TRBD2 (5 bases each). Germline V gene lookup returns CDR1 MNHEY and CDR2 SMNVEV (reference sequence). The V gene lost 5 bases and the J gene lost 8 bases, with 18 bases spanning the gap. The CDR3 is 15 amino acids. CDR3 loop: CASSPTRTSVGELFF. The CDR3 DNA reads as TGTGCCAGCAGTCCAACTAGGACATCAGTGGGGGAGCTGTTTTTT.

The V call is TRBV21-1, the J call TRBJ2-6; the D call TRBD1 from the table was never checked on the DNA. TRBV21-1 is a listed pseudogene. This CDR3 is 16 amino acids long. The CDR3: CASSKLGVSGANVLTF. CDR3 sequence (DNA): TGTGCCAGCAGCAAATTGGGGGTCTCTGGGGCCAACGTCCTGACTTTC.

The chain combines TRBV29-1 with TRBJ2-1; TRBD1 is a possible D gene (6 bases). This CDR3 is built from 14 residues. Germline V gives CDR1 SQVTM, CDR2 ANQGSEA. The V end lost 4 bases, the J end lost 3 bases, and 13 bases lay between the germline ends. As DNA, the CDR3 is TGCAGCGTTGTAAGGACAGAGAACTACAATGAGCAGTTCTTC. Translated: CSVVRTENYNEQFF.

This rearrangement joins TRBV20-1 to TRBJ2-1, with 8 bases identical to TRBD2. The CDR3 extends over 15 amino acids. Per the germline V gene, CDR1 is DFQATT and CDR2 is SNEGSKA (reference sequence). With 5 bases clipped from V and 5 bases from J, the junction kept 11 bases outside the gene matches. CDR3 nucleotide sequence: TGCAGTGCTCCGACAACTAGCGGATTGCACAATGAGCAGTTCTTC. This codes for CSAPTTSGLHNEQFF.

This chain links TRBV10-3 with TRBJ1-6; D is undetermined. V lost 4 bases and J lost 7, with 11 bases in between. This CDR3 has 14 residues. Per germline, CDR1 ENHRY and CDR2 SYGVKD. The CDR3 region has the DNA TGTGCCATCAGTGTCACAGATAACAATTCACCCCTCCACTTT. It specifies CAISVTDNNSPLHF.

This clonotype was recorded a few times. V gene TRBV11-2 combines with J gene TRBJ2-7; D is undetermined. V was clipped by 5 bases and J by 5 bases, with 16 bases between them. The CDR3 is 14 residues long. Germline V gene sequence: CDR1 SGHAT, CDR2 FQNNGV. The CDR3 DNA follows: TGTGCCAGCAGCCCACGGGCGGACGGGCACGAGCAGTACTTC. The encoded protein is CASSPRADGHEQYF.

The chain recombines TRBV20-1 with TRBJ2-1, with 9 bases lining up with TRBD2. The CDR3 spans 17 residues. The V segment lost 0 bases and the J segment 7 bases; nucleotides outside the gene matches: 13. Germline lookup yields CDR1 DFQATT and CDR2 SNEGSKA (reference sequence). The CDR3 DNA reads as TGCAGTGCTAGAGATTTCCGGCGGGAGGGCGGTGAGAATGAGCAGTTCTTC. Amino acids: CSARDFRREGGENEQFF.

The CDR3 coding sequence is TGTGCCAGCAGTTTACAAAGCGGCTACTACAATGAGCAGTTCTTC. Amino acids: CASSLQSGYYNEQFF. The rearrangement links TRBV12-3 or TRBV12-4 to TRBJ2-1; TRBD2 might be the D (5 bases). CDR3 length: 15 residues. Between the trimmed V and J ends, which lost 2 bases and 3 bases, there was a span of 11 bases.

The DNA of the CDR3 is TGCAGTGCCATAGCAGGGGGAGGGGAGACCCAGTACTTC. It specifies CSAIAGGGETQYF. The V gene is TRBV20-1, the J gene TRBJ2-5; D tentatively fits TRBD1 or TRBD2 (7 bases each). From germline, CDR1 is DFQATT and CDR2 SNEGSKA (reference sequence). The length of the CDR3 is 13 residues. V was pared by 6 bases and J by 5 bases, with 16 bases between.

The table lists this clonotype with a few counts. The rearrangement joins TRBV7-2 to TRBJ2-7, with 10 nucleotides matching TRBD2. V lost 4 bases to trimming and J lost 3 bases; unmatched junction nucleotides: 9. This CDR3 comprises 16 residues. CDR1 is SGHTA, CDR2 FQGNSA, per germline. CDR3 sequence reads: CASSSTILAGIYEQYF. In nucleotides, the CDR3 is TGTGCCAGCAGCTCCACAATACTAGCGGGGATCTACGAGCAGTACTTC. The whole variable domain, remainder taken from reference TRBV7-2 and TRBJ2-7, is GAGVSQSPSNKVTEKGKDVELRCDPISGHTALYWYRQSLGQGLEFLIYFQGNSAPDKSGLPSDRFSAERTGGSVSTLTIQRTQQEDSAVYLCASSSTILAGIYEQYFGPGTRLTVT.

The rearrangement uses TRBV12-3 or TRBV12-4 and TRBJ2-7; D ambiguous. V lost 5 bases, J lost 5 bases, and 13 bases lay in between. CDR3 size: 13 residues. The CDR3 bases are TGTGCCAGCAGTGGGCAGCTGGGGAACGAGCAGTACTTC. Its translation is CASSGQLGNEQYF.

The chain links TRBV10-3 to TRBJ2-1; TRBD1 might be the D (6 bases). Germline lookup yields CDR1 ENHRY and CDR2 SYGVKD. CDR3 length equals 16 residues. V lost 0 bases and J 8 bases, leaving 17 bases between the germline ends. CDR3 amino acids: CAISESTGPVGDEQFF. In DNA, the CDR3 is TGTGCCATCAGTGAGTCGACAGGTCCCGTGGGGGATGAGCAGTTCTTC.

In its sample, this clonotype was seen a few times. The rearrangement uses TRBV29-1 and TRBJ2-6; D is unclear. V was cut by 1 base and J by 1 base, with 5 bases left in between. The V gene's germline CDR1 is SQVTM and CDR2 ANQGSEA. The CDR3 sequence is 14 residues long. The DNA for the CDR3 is TGCAGCGTTGAAGGGGATTCTGGGGCCAACGTCCTGACTTTC. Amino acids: CSVEGDSGANVLTF.

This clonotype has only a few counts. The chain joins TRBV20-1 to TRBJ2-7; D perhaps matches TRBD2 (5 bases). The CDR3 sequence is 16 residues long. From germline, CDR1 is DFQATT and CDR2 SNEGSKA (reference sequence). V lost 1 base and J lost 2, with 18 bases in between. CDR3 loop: CSARAGRGGPPYEQYF. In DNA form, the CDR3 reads TGCAGTGCTAGAGCCGGTAGAGGAGGACCGCCCTACGAGCAGTACTTC.

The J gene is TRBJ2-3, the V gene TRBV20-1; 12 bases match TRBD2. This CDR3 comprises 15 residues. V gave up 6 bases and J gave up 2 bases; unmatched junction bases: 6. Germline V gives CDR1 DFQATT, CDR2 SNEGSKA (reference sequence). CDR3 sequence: CSAKGTSGFTDTQYF. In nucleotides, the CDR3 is TGCAGTGCCAAAGGGACTAGCGGGTTCACAGATACGCAGTATTTT.

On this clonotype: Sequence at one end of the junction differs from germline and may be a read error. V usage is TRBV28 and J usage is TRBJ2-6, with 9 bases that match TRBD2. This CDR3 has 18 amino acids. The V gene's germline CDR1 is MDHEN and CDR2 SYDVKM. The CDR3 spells CASSLASGTFSGANGLTF. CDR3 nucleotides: TGTGCCAGCAGTTTAGCTAGCGGGACCTTCTCTGGGGCCAACGGCCTGACTTTC.

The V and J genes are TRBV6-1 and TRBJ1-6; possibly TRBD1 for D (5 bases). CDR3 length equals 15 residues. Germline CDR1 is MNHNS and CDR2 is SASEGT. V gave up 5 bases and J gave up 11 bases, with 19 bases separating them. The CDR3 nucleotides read TGTGCCAGCAGTTCCGGGAGGGGCAAGGGAGCACCCCTCCACTTT. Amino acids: CASSSGRGKGAPLHF.

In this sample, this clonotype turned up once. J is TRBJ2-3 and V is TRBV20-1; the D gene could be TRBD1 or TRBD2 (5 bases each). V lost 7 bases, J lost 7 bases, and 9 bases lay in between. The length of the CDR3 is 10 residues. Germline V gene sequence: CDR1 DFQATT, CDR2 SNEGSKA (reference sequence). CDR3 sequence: CSVGVHTQYF. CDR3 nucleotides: TGCAGTGTGGGGGTCCATACGCAGTATTTT.

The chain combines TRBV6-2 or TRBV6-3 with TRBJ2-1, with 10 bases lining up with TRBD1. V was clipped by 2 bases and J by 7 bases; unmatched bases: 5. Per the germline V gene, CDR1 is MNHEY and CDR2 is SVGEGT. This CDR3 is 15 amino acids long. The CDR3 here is CASSYRPGQGNEQFF. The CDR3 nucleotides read TGTGCCAGCAGTTACCGGCCGGGACAGGGGAATGAGCAGTTCTTC.

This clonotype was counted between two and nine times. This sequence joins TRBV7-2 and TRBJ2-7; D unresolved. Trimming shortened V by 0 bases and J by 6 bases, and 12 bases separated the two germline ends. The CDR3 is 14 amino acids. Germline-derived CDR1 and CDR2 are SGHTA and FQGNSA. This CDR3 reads CASSLAAVYSEQYF. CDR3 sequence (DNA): TGTGCCAGCAGCTTAGCAGCTGTATATTCCGAGCAGTACTTC.

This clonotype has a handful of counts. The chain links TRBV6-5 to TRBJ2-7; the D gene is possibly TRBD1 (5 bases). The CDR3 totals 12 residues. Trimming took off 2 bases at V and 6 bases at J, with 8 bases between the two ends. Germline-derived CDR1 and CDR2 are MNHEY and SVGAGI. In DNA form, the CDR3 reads TGTGCCAGCAGTTACAGGGGTAGCGAGCAGTACTTC. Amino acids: CASSYRGSEQYF.

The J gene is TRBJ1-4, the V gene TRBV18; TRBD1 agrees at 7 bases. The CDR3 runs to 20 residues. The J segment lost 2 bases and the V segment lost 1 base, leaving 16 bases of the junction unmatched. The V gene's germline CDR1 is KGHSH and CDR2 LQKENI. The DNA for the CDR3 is TGTGCCAGCTCACCACTCGAGATTCTAGGGGACAGCTTGACTAATGAAAAACTGTTTTTT. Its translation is CASSPLEILGDSLTNEKLFF.